These 29 T cell receptor beta chains originate from one sample sequenced in a study of control samples from healthy donors and cancer patients. TCRdb's table, derived via immunoSEQ multiplex PCR, lists solely in-frame clones and lacks some. Of fewer than 85,000 clones in the sample, over 75% are singletons; the top ten hold 6.5% to 8.5%. The specimen was blood. The receptors were gathered from a man aged 50-59 years in good health.

V usage is TRBV10-3 and J usage is TRBJ1-2; D may be TRBD1 (6 bases). V was cut by 0 bases and J by 5 bases, with 10 bases left in between. The CDR3 has 14 residues. The germline V gene has CDR1 ENHRY and CDR2 SYGVKD. The CDR3 bases are TGTGCCATCAGTGAGTCAGGGGGGACATATGGCTACACCTTC. This codes for CAISESGGTYGYTF.

The V and J genes are TRBV6-5 and TRBJ1-2; 7 bases match TRBD1. The CDR3 consists of 13 residues. Germline V gives CDR1 MNHEY, CDR2 SVGAGI. V lost 5 bases, J lost 12 bases, and 12 bases stayed unmatched. CDR3 sequence: CASSRGSGTVNTF. The CDR3 nucleotides read TGTGCCAGCAGTCGAGGGTCCGGGACAGTGAACACCTTC.

V gene TRBV6-6 combines with J gene TRBJ2-4; 7 nucleotides agree with TRBD1. CDR1 is MNHNY and CDR2 is SVGAGI in the germline V gene (reference sequence). The CDR3 has 17 residues. With V trimmed by 5 bases and J by 6 bases, 16 bases remained unmatched. This CDR3 reads CASSRYGDSSQGNIQYF. As DNA, the CDR3 is TGTGCCAGCAGTCGTTATGGGGACAGTAGCCAGGGAAACATTCAGTACTTC.

This chain uses TRBV9 with TRBJ2-1, with TRBD2 matching over 10 bases. The V segment lost 3 bases and the J segment 2 bases; nucleotides outside the gene matches: 5. The CDR3 covers 16 residues. CDR1 and CDR2 from the germline V gene are SGDLS and YYNGEE. In DNA, the CDR3 is TGTGCCAGCAGCGCTACCACTAGCGGGGCCTACAATGAGCAGTTCTTC. This encodes CASSATTSGAYNEQFF.

This chain's CDR3 is CASSLGNGGHLSGYTF. In DNA form, the CDR3 reads TGTGCCAGCAGCTTAGGTAATGGCGGCCATCTGAGTGGCTACACCTTC. The chain has TRBV7-8 and TRBJ1-2; D unresolved. Trimming took 1 base from V and 7 from J, leaving 19 bases between them. The germline gives CDR1 SGHVS, CDR2 FQNEAQ. This CDR3 region has 16 residues.

This rearrangement joins TRBV5-1 to TRBJ1-1; the D gene is possibly TRBD1 (5 bases). The V end was cut by 0 bases, the J end by 2 bases, with 11 bases between. Germline V gene sequence: CDR1 SGHRS, CDR2 YFSETQ. The CDR3 runs to 15 residues. The CDR3 DNA reads as TGCGCCAGCAGCTTGGCCCGGGGGACCAACACTGAAGCTTTCTTT. Residues: CASSLARGTNTEAFF. Based on the CDR3 plus reference TRBV5-1 and TRBJ1-1, the full variable domain is KAGVTQTPRYLIKTRGQQVTLSCSPISGHRSVSWYQQTPGQGLQFLFEYFSETQRNKGNFPGRFSGRQFSNSRSEMNVSTLELGDSALYLCASSLARGTNTEAFFGQGTRLTVV.

The genes are TRBV7-2 and TRBJ2-7, with TRBD2 matching over 9 bases. The CDR3 has 16 amino acids. Germline assignment: CDR1 SGHTA and CDR2 FQGNSA. V gave up 3 bases and J gave up 0 bases; unmatched junction bases: 6. CDR3 protein: CASSFGGGAGSYEQYF. The CDR3 DNA sequence: TGTGCCAGCAGCTTTGGCGGGGGGGCTGGCTCCTACGAGCAGTACTTC.

This chain connects TRBV11-1 to TRBJ1-6; weak D call: TRBD1 (6 bases). The CDR3 has 15 amino acids. V was shortened by 3 bases and J by 9 bases, with 15 bases between the two germline ends. Germline V CDR1 and CDR2: SGHAT, FQDESV (reference sequence). For the CDR3, the DNA is TGTGCCAGCAGCTTCGAACAGGGTGTCGGTTCACCCCTCCACTTT. As protein: CASSFEQGVGSPLHF.

The CDR3 DNA is TGTGCCAGCGGACAGGGGACAACTAATGAAAAACTGTTTTTT. Translated: CASGQGTTNEKLFF. The chain couples TRBV7-9 to TRBJ1-4, with 9 bases matching TRBD1. Germline CDR1 and CDR2: SEHNR and FQNEAQ (reference sequence). J was trimmed by 0 bases and V by 8 bases; bases with no gene match: 1. The CDR3 extends over 14 amino acids.

V and J are TRBV5-1 and TRBJ1-5; D unresolved. The CDR3 length is 14 residues. V dropped 0 bases and J dropped 5 bases, with 9 bases sitting between them. Germline CDR1 and CDR2: SGHRS and YFSETQ. DNA for the CDR3: TGCGCCAGCAGCTTGGGGGGTCTCGATCAGCCCCAGCATTTT. This sequence encodes CASSLGGLDQPQHF.

The chain carries TRBV10-3 and TRBJ2-2; no clear D. Per the germline V gene, CDR1 is ENHRY and CDR2 is SYGVKD. Deletions cut 3 bases from V and 3 bases from J, with 8 bases between. This CDR3 has 14 amino acids. CDR3 residues: CAISDRMDTGELFF. CDR3 sequence (DNA): TGTGCCATCAGTGACCGGATGGACACCGGGGAGCTGTTTTTT.

The sample holds a few counts of this clone. V is TRBV10-3 and J is TRBJ2-1; D may be TRBD1 (6 bases). The CDR3 is 15 residues long. The V gene's germline CDR1 is ENHRY and CDR2 SYGVKD. Trimming pared 6 bases from V and 3 bases from J, leaving 15 bases between. The CDR3 loop reads CAIRATGQYYNEQFF. In DNA, the CDR3 is TGTGCCATCAGAGCCACCGGACAGTACTACAATGAGCAGTTCTTC.

This clone was detected a few times. This sequence joins TRBV6-6 and TRBJ2-7; TRBD2 aligns across 8 bases. With 3 bases clipped from V and 0 bases from J, the junction kept 7 bases outside the gene matches. The CDR3 consists of 16 residues. Germline CDR1 is MNHNY and CDR2 is SVGAGI (reference sequence). Here the CDR3 reads CASSYVAGYSSYEQYF. CDR3 coding DNA: TGTGCCAGCAGTTATGTAGCGGGGTATAGCTCCTACGAGCAGTACTTC.

The genes are TRBV27 and TRBJ1-6; no clear D gene. CDR1 is MNHEY, CDR2 SMNVEV, per germline (reference sequence). Trimming removed 3 bases at V and 2 bases at J, with 14 bases between. The CDR3 length is 17 residues. The CDR3 DNA is TGTGCCAGCAGTTTTTCGACGGGTCAAGCCTATAATTCACCCCTCCACTTT. Its translation: CASSFSTGQAYNSPLHF.

The chain uses TRBV5-1 and TRBJ2-7, with 7 positions matching TRBD1. CDR1 SGHRS and CDR2 YFSETQ come from the germline V gene. Trimming removed 4 bases from V and 0 bases from J; junction bases left unmatched: 7. The CDR3 extends over 15 amino acids. This CDR3 reads CASSGRDRPSYEQYF. In DNA, the CDR3 is TGCGCCAGCAGCGGCCGGGACAGACCCTCCTACGAGCAGTACTTC.

The chain links TRBV12-3 or TRBV12-4 to TRBJ2-1; tentatively, D is TRBD1 (5 bases). The V and J ends lost 3 bases and 3 bases respectively, with 6 bases between them. This CDR3 has 13 amino acids. In DNA form, the CDR3 reads TGTGCCAGCAGTTTTCAGGGCTACAATGAGCAGTTCTTC. This codes for CASSFQGYNEQFF.

The chain is built from TRBV4-3 and TRBJ1-4, with 7 bases matching TRBD1. Germline CDR1 LGHNA, CDR2 YSLEER. The CDR3 covers 16 residues. With 1 base clipped from V and 2 bases from J, the junction kept 4 bases outside the gene matches. CDR3 DNA sequence: TGCGCCAGCAGCCAAGGGCAGGGGGTGACTAATGAAAAACTGTTTTTT. As protein: CASSQGQGVTNEKLFF.

This clone was picked up one time. The chain recombines TRBV5-1 with TRBJ2-3; D not certain. V lost 4 bases and J 6 bases, leaving 9 bases between the germline ends. From germline, CDR1 is SGHRS and CDR2 YFSETQ. CDR3 length: 12 residues. CDR3 sequence reads: CASSPAGDTQYF. CDR3 DNA: TGCGCCAGCAGCCCCGCTGGGGATACGCAGTATTTT.

The rearrangement uses TRBV6-5 and TRBJ2-7, with a possible D match to TRBD1 (6 bases). Germline CDR1 MNHEY, CDR2 SVGAGI. Trimming left V 6 bases short and J 6 bases short, with 15 bases between. The CDR3 is made up of 13 amino acids. CDR3 bases: TGTGCCAGCAGAAACAGGGATTTGGGCGAGCAGTACTTC. Residues: CASRNRDLGEQYF.

V usage is TRBV7-9 and J usage is TRBJ1-2, with 8 bases that match TRBD1. Trimming cost V 0 bases and J 0 bases; bases outside gene matches: 9. The CDR3 runs 18 residues. CDR1 is SEHNR and CDR2 is FQNEAQ in the germline V gene (reference sequence). The CDR3 sequence is CASSLAVTGGSANYGYTF. CDR3 nucleotide sequence: TGTGCCAGCAGCTTAGCGGTCACAGGGGGTTCAGCTAACTATGGCTACACCTTC.

This clone has just one count. The chain employs TRBV30 and TRBJ1-2; TRBD1 might be the D (6 bases). The germline V gene encodes CDR1 GTSNPN and CDR2 SVGIG (reference sequence). Trimming took 7 bases from V and 2 from J, leaving 11 bases between them. The length of the CDR3 is 12 residues. CDR3: CAFSQGNYGYTF. The CDR3 nucleotides are TGTGCCTTTAGCCAGGGGAACTATGGCTACACCTTC.

The rearrangement uses TRBV27 and TRBJ2-5; D remains unclear. V was clipped by 6 bases and J by 0 bases, with 5 bases between them. The CDR3 consists of 12 residues. Germline V gives CDR1 MNHEY, CDR2 SMNVEV (reference sequence). The CDR3 coding sequence is TGTGCCAGCAGCCGTTACCAAGAGACCCAGTACTTC. Encoded protein: CASSRYQETQYF.

The CDR3 region is CASSIPGDGQPQHF. The CDR3 nucleotides read TGTGCCAGTAGTATTCCAGGGGACGGTCAGCCCCAGCATTTT. The rearrangement joins TRBV19 to TRBJ1-5, with a possible D match to TRBD1 (6 bases). Between the trimmed V and J ends, which lost 3 bases and 6 bases, there was a span of 12 bases. Germline values: CDR1 LNHDA, CDR2 SQIVND (reference sequence). This CDR3 is 14 amino acids long. Combining the CDR3 with reference TRBV19 and TRBJ1-5 gives the whole variable domain DGGITQSPKYLFRKEGQNVTLSCEQNLNHDAMYWYRQDPGQGLRLIYYSQIVNDFQKGDIAEGYSVSREKKESFPLTVTSAQKNPTAFYLCASSIPGDGQPQHFGDGTRLSIL.

The V call is TRBV7-8, the J call TRBJ1-1, with 7 positions matching TRBD1. This CDR3 spans 14 amino acids. Germline V CDR1 and CDR2: SGHVS, FQNEAQ. The V gene end was trimmed by 5 bases and the J gene end by 4 bases; junction bases not matched to a gene: 7. The CDR3, as DNA: TGTGCCAGCAGCCCGGACAGGTTTTCCACTGAAGCTTTCTTT. Its translation: CASSPDRFSTEAFF.

The rearrangement links TRBV5-6 to TRBJ1-6, with 8 bases matching TRBD1. The V gene end was trimmed by 1 base and the J gene end by 0 bases; junction bases not matched to a gene: 6. The germline V gene encodes CDR1 SGHDT and CDR2 YYEEEE. This CDR3 contains 18 residues. CDR3 sequence (DNA): TGTGCCAGCAGCTTGAACAGGGGGATGAGCTCCTATAATTCACCCCTCCACTTT. Encoded protein: CASSLNRGMSSYNSPLHF.

The chain combines TRBV18 with TRBJ1-1; D possibly corresponds to TRBD1 (6 bases). CDR1 is KGHSH and CDR2 is LQKENI in the germline V gene. The CDR3 spans 13 residues. Trimming left V 1 base short and J 11 bases short, with 14 bases between. The CDR3 loop reads CASSPQGGSRAFF. CDR3 DNA sequence: TGTGCCAGCTCACCACAGGGGGGTTCACGGGCTTTCTTT. The variable domain in full, completed from reference TRBV18 and TRBJ1-1, reads NAGVMQNPRHLVRRRGQEARLRCSPMKGHSHVYWYRQLPEEGLKFMVYLQKENIIDESGMPKERFSAEFPKEGPSILRIQQVVRGDSAAYFCASSPQGGSRAFFGQGTRLTVV.

The chain joins TRBV7-2 to TRBJ2-2; D possibly corresponds to TRBD2 (5 bases). The V gene's germline CDR1 is SGHTA and CDR2 FQGNSA. V was shortened by 5 bases and J by 2 bases, with 12 bases between the two germline ends. This CDR3 region has 15 residues. The DNA for the CDR3 is TGTGCCAGCAGCACCCGGACGGGAAACACCGGGGAGCTGTTTTTT. Residues: CASSTRTGNTGELFF.

This clone was recorded once. The gene calls are TRBV5-1 and TRBJ2-6; 9 bases are shared with TRBD1. CDR3 size: 17 residues. V gave up 6 bases and J gave up 3 bases; unmatched junction bases: 10. Germline V lookup: CDR1 SGHRS, CDR2 YFSETQ. The CDR3 region is CASTRTGESFGANVLTF. The CDR3 nucleotides are TGCGCCAGCACCAGGACAGGGGAGTCTTTTGGGGCCAACGTCCTGACTTTC.

For the CDR3, the DNA is TGTGCCATCAGTGATTTTGTTGGCCAGGGGGCTGGCTATGGCTACACCTTC. Translating it yields CAISDFVGQGAGYGYTF. The genes are TRBV10-3 and TRBJ1-2; 8 bases are a match to TRBD1. The CDR3 length is 17 residues. Germline V CDR1 and CDR2: ENHRY, SYGVKD. The V gene end was trimmed by 3 bases and the J gene end by 4 bases; junction bases not matched to a gene: 13.